Below are 26 T cell receptor beta chains sequenced from a single sample in a study of radiotherapy plus CTLA-4 blockade in lung cancer. Generated by immunoSEQ multiplex PCR, the TCRdb table keeps only in-frame clones and is missing some. The sample contains more than 55,000 clones, roughly 79% of which appear only once. This material consisted of peripheral blood, taken from a patient treated with radiotherapy plus ipilimumab. All receptors come from a human donor with non-small cell lung cancer whose response to radiotherapy plus ipilimumab could not be evaluated.

The chain employs TRBV10-2 and TRBJ2-7; D is perhaps TRBD1 (6 bases). The CDR3 extends over 15 amino acids. Germline CDR1 and CDR2: WSHSY and SAAADI. Trimming removed 6 bases from V and 6 bases from J, with 21 bases in between. CDR3 amino acids: CASSPGTLGVGEQYF. As DNA, the CDR3 is TGCGCCAGCAGCCCCGGGACATTGGGGGTCGGCGAGCAGTACTTC.

The V call is TRBV25-1, the J call TRBJ2-3; 9 positions match TRBD1. Per the germline V gene, CDR1 is MGHDK and CDR2 is SYGVNS. This CDR3 region has 17 residues. The junction had 12 bases not matched to a gene; V was cut back by 4 bases and J by 4 bases. The CDR3 protein is CASSATGGGPPADTQYF. The DNA for the CDR3 is TGTGCCAGCAGTGCGACAGGGGGAGGACCCCCCGCAGATACGCAGTATTTT.

The chain carries TRBV23-1 and TRBJ2-7; 12 nucleotides align to TRBD1. TRBV23-1 is classed as an ORF, of uncertain function. Trimming at V came to 1 base and at J to 2 bases, leaving 0 bases not matched to a gene. CDR3 length: 15 amino acids. In nucleotides, the CDR3 is TGCGCCAGCAGTCAATGGGACAGGGGGCCCTACGAGCAGTACTTC. It yields the protein CASSQWDRGPYEQYF.

The CDR3 here is CASGIPDRAETSGRQKYF. For the CDR3, the DNA is TGTGCCAGCGGGATCCCGGACAGGGCGGAAACTAGCGGGAGGCAGAAGTACTTC. The gene calls are TRBV28 and TRBJ2-7, with 12 nucleotides matching TRBD2. This CDR3 contains 18 residues. CDR1 is MDHEN and CDR2 is SYDVKM in the germline V gene. Losses at the gene ends were 8 bases for V and 11 bases for J; bases not matched to a gene: 25.

V gene TRBV14 combines with J gene TRBJ1-2; tentatively, D is TRBD1 (5 bases). CDR1 and CDR2 (germline): SGHDN, FVKESK. This CDR3 is built from 20 residues. Trimming pared 1 base from V and 7 bases from J, leaving 31 bases between. Written as DNA, the CDR3 is TGTGCCAGCAGCCAAGTAAGCTTCGGACATTCGCTCAACCGCTGGGTTGGCTACACCTTC. Translating it yields CASSQVSFGHSLNRWVGYTF.

The chain couples TRBV28 to TRBJ1-4; TRBD1 is a possible D gene (6 bases). Germline-derived CDR1 and CDR2 are MDHEN and SYDVKM. V shed 5 bases and J shed 3 bases, with 19 bases lying between them. CDR3 length: 17 residues. CDR3 coding DNA: TGTGCCAGCAGTCCGACGGGATTGGCAGGGGCTAATGAAAAACTGTTTTTT. Its protein product is CASSPTGLAGANEKLFF.

This clone was seen a handful of times. The chain has TRBV6-4 and TRBJ1-1; the match to TRBD1 covers 9 bases. With V trimmed by 6 bases and J by 7 bases, 6 bases remained unmatched. The length of the CDR3 is 13 residues. Germline V gene lookup returns CDR1 MRHNA and CDR2 SNTAGT. As DNA, the CDR3 is TGTGCCAGCAGAACACGACAGGGGGGTGAAGCTTTCTTT. This codes for CASRTRQGGEAFF.

The rearrangement uses TRBV7-2 and TRBJ2-2; 11 bases are shared with TRBD1. Germline V gene data show CDR1 as SGHTA and CDR2 as FQGNSA. The length of the CDR3 is 15 residues. V shed 5 bases and J 6 bases; nucleotides not matched to a gene: 5. The CDR3 DNA reads TGTGCCAGCAGCCCCGGACAGGGGGCGGCCGGGGAGCTGTTTTTT. Amino acid sequence: CASSPGQGAAGELFF. Supplemented by reference TRBV7-2 and TRBJ2-2, the full variable domain reads GAGVSQSPSNKVTEKGKDVELRCDPISGHTALYWYRQSLGQGLEFLIYFQGNSAPDKSGLPSDRFSAERTGGSVSTLTIQRTQQEDSAVYLCASSPGQGAAGELFFGEGSRLTVL.

This clone was detected a few times. The chain has TRBV15 and TRBJ2-3; D unclear. V was cut by 0 bases and J by 4 bases, with 2 bases left in between. Germline V lookup: CDR1 LNHNV, CDR2 YYDKDF (reference sequence). CDR3 length: 12 residues. DNA for the CDR3: TGTGCCACCAGCAGAGACGCAGATACGCAGTATTTT. Translation: CATSRDADTQYF.

V and J are TRBV4-1 and TRBJ1-2, with D possibly matching TRBD1 (5 bases). CDR1 and CDR2 (germline): MGHRA, YSYEKL. Between the trimmed V and J ends, which lost 4 bases and 8 bases, there was a span of 14 bases. The CDR3 loop spans 13 amino acids. This CDR3 reads CASSRGTVYGYTF. CDR3 nucleotide sequence: TGCGCCAGCAGCCGCGGGACTGTCTACGGCTACACCTTC.

This chain links TRBV18 with TRBJ2-7; 8 bases fit TRBD1. In germline, CDR1 is KGHSH, CDR2 LQKENI. J gave up 4 bases and V 0 bases, and 8 bases lay outside the gene matches. The CDR3 is 16 amino acids. The CDR3 DNA is TGTGCCAGCTCACCACCAAGGACAGGGATCCCTTACGAGCAGTACTTC. This translates into CASSPPRTGIPYEQYF.

The table lists this clone with a count of one. V gene TRBV11-2 combines with J gene TRBJ2-1; TRBD2 matches at 14 bases. CDR3 length: 19 amino acids. The J segment lost 5 bases and the V segment lost 2 bases, leaving 11 bases of the junction unmatched. Germline V gene lookup returns CDR1 SGHAT and CDR2 FQNNGV. CDR3 DNA: TGTGCCAGCAGCTTACTTGGGACTAGCGGGAGTTTTCCCGACAATGAGCAGTTCTTC. Its translation: CASSLLGTSGSFPDNEQFF.

In its sample, this clone was seen a few times. The V gene is TRBV29-1, the J gene TRBJ2-3, with a possible D match to TRBD2 (5 bases). CDR1 is SQVTM, CDR2 ANQGSEA, per germline. The CDR3 has 12 residues. V dropped 6 bases and J dropped 5 bases, with 12 bases sitting between them. CDR3 loop: CSVTDGGDTQYF. The DNA of the CDR3 is TGCAGCGTGACCGACGGAGGAGATACGCAGTATTTT.

The rearrangement uses TRBV7-2 and TRBJ1-2; 9 bases are a match to TRBD1. Germline CDR1 SGHTA, CDR2 FQGNSA. The CDR3 has 16 residues. V shed 5 bases and J 0 bases; nucleotides not matched to a gene: 7. The CDR3 sequence: CASSPQGQGTNYGYTF. Here the CDR3 DNA reads TGTGCCAGCAGCCCTCAAGGACAGGGGACTAACTATGGCTACACCTTC.

In its sample, this clone was seen once. The chain joins TRBV27 to TRBJ2-3; no clear D gene. CDR1 is MNHEY and CDR2 is SMNVEV in the germline V gene (reference sequence). The CDR3 consists of 13 residues. V lost 3 bases and J 4 bases, leaving 8 bases between the germline ends. The CDR3 DNA is TGTGCCAGCAGTTTCCGGGTCGCAGATACGCAGTATTTT. Residues: CASSFRVADTQYF.

CDR3 region: CASMSPTSTDTQYF. CDR3 nucleotide sequence: TGTGCCAGCATGAGCCCCACTAGCACAGATACGCAGTATTTT. This rearrangement joins TRBV6-6 to TRBJ2-3, with no clear D. This CDR3 has 14 residues. Trimming removed 7 bases from V and 0 bases from J, with 11 bases in between. Germline V lookup: CDR1 MNHNY, CDR2 SVGAGI (reference sequence).

The rearrangement uses TRBV19 and TRBJ2-7, with D possibly being TRBD1 (6 bases). V was trimmed by 5 bases and J by 0 bases, leaving 8 bases between them. This CDR3 comprises 13 residues. Germline CDR1 reads LNHDA; CDR2 reads SQIVND (reference sequence). CDR3 DNA sequence: TGTGCCAGTAGTCCGGGACACTCCTACGAGCAGTACTTC. Protein product: CASSPGHSYEQYF. The variable domain in full, completed from reference TRBV19 and TRBJ2-7, reads DGGITQSPKYLFRKEGQNVTLSCEQNLNHDAMYWYRQDPGQGLRLIYYSQIVNDFQKGDIAEGYSVSREKKESFPLTVTSAQKNPTAFYLCASSPGHSYEQYFGPGTRLTVT.

This chain joins TRBV19 and TRBJ2-7; 7 positions agree with TRBD2. Germline V lookup: CDR1 LNHDA, CDR2 SQIVND (reference sequence). V shed 6 bases, J shed 5 bases, and the junction held 10 bases outside the gene matches. The CDR3 is made up of 14 amino acids. The DNA for the CDR3 is TGTGCCAGTAGAAGGCGGGGGTCTTCAGACGAGCAGTACTTC. Translation: CASRRRGSSDEQYF.

This chain joins TRBV29-1 and TRBJ2-3; no reliable D call. This CDR3 spans 14 amino acids. The germline CDR1 and CDR2 sequences are SQVTM and ANQGSEA. V gave up 6 bases and J gave up 0 bases, with 13 bases separating them. CDR3 in amino acids: CSVQVDPSTDTQYF. Here the CDR3 DNA reads TGCAGCGTGCAGGTCGACCCTAGCACAGATACGCAGTATTTT.

The chain combines TRBV28 with TRBJ2-1, with 13 bases aligning to TRBD2. Per the germline V gene, CDR1 is MDHEN and CDR2 is SYDVKM. V lost 6 bases, J lost 6 bases, and 2 bases stayed unmatched. The CDR3 has 14 amino acids. As DNA, the CDR3 is TGTGCCAGCAGCGGACTAGCGGGGGTCAATGAGCAGTTCTTC. Translated, it gives CASSGLAGVNEQFF.

The chain joins TRBV6-1 to TRBJ2-1; TRBD2 aligns across 9 bases. Germline V lookup: CDR1 MNHNS, CDR2 SASEGT. The CDR3 runs to 12 residues. The ends lost 11 bases at V and 10 bases at J; junction bases unmatched: 9. DNA for the CDR3: TGTGCCTCTGGGACTAGCAAGAGGGAGCAGTTCTTC. Translated: CASGTSKREQFF.

This chain joins TRBV2 and TRBJ1-5, with 8 bases aligning to TRBD1. CDR3 length: 13 residues. Trimming removed 6 bases from V and 2 bases from J; junction bases left unmatched: 0. CDR1 is SNHLY and CDR2 is FYNNEI in the germline V gene. This chain's CDR3 is CASRDRGNQPQHF. DNA of the CDR3: TGTGCCAGCAGGGACAGGGGCAATCAGCCCCAGCATTTT.

About this clone: Other DNA sequences in this sample translate to the same CDR3. V gene TRBV27 combines with J gene TRBJ2-7; 8 bases map to TRBD2. The V segment lost 5 bases and the J segment 1 base; nucleotides outside the gene matches: 1. The germline CDR1 and CDR2 sequences are MNHEY and SMNVEV (reference sequence). The CDR3 runs to 13 residues. The CDR3 region has the DNA TGTGCCAGCAGTCCTAGCGGGTCCTACGAGCAGTACTTC. Translating gives CASSPSGSYEQYF.

The chain employs TRBV7-2 and TRBJ2-5; unclear D gene. The CDR3 is 16 residues long. V shed 1 base and J shed 4 bases, with 16 bases lying between them. Germline CDR1 is SGHTA and CDR2 is FQGNSA. CDR3 sequence (DNA): TGTGCCAGCAGCTTAGGATCCCTTTGGGCATTAGAGACCCAGTACTTC. This sequence encodes CASSLGSLWALETQYF. Full variable domain (missing parts from reference TRBV7-2 and TRBJ2-5): GAGVSQSPSNKVTEKGKDVELRCDPISGHTALYWYRQSLGQGLEFLIYFQGNSAPDKSGLPSDRFSAERTGGSVSTLTIQRTQQEDSAVYLCASSLGSLWALETQYFGPGTRLLVL.

The V and J genes are TRBV5-4 and TRBJ2-5, with D uncertain. From germline, CDR1 is SGHNT and CDR2 YYREEE (reference sequence). The V end lost 1 base, the J end lost 0 bases, and 4 bases lay between the germline ends. This CDR3 has 13 residues. Here the CDR3 DNA reads TGTGCCAGCAGCTTGCAGAACCAAGAGACCCAGTACTTC. It yields the protein CASSLQNQETQYF.

The J gene is TRBJ2-3, the V gene TRBV29-1, with TRBD1 identical over 7 bases. The CDR3 totals 14 residues. Looked up from germline, CDR1 is SQVTM and CDR2 is ANQGSEA. After removal of 3 bases from V and 0 bases from J, the junction contained 3 bases not matched to a gene. Here the CDR3 reads CSVEGTASTDTQYF. The CDR3 region has the DNA TGCAGCGTTGAGGGGACAGCTAGCACAGATACGCAGTATTTT.